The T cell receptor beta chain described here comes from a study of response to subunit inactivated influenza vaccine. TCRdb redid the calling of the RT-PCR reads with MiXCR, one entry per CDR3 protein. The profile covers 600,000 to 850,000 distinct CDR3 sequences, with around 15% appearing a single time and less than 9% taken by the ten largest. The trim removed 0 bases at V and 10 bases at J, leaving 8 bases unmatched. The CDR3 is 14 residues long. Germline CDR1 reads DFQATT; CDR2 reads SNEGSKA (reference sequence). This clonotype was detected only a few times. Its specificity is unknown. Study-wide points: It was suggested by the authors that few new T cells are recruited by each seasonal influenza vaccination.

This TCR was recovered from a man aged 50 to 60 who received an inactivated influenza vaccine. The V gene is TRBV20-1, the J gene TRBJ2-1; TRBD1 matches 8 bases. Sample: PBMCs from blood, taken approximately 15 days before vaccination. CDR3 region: CSARDQGASGEQFF. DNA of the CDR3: TGCAGTGCTAGAGATCAGGGGGCCTCCGGCGAGCAGTTCTTC.